This T cell receptor (beta chain) was sequenced in a study of cytomegalovirus exposure and HLA in healthy donors. Findings of the study overall: There were reportedly fewer N-insertions in an Asian-associated ancestry cluster than the roughly 670-donor mean, in a later analysis. The authors reported that TCR beta sequences could predict HLA-A and HLA-B alleles. These predictions were accurate for most subjects in the first cohort. Among the most significant clusters, several appeared linked to common viral pathogens in a later analysis.

This clone has more than one count but fewer than ten. Its antigen is unknown. Primers included in the PCR were 60 Vbeta and 13 Jbeta primers. Produced via immunoSEQ multiplex PCR; TCRdb's table is partial and in-frame only. The table has 130,000 or so clones, about 77% seen once. Germline CDR1 and CDR2: MNHEY and SVGAGI. CDR3 length: 13 amino acids. V lost 5 bases and J 0 bases, leaving 5 bases between the germline ends. The chain combines TRBV6-5 with TRBJ1-5; D gene unclear. Sequenced material: PBMCs. The clonotype was recovered from a man between 50 and 59 years old in good health and CMV-seronegative. The CDR3 region has the DNA TGTGCCAGCAGTACTTATAGCAATCAGCCCCAGCATTTT. It yields the protein CASSTYSNQPQHF.